Listed below are T cell receptor beta chains from one sample, sequenced in a study of blood T cells in healthy people across ages. TCRdb reprocessed the 5' RACE reads with MiXCR, giving one entry per CDR3 protein. The sample consists of roughly 800,000 distinct CDR3 sequences, more than 45% of them appearing once. The sample consisted of blood. The receptors originated from a man in his thirties or forties in good health. Each CDR3 is given with its conserved first and last residue. The D gene is left open where the match is weak. Some rows mark clone size as missing; the rest say once, few, many or name a class of expanded clone.

cdr3_nt: TGTGCCAGCAGAGGACTAGCGAATTCCTACGAGCAGTACTTC
cdr3_aa: CASRGLANSYEQYF
d_call: TRBD2
clone_size: once
v_call: TRBV16
j_call: TRBJ2-7
cdr3_length: 14

cdr3_nt: TGTGCCAGCAGCCAAGATCATATGCCGACCCAGTACTTC
cdr3_aa: CASSQDHMPTQYF
d_call: NA
clone_size: NA
v_call: TRBV4-2
j_call: TRBJ2-5
cdr3_length: 13

cdr3_nt: TGTGCCACCGGGCGGGAATGGGATGAGCAGTTCTTC
cdr3_aa: CATGREWDEQFF
d_call: NA
clone_size: NA
v_call: TRBV24-1
j_call: TRBJ2-1
cdr3_length: 12

cdr3_nt: TGTGCCTGGAGTGTATCCGGAATTCAGCCCCAGCATTTT
cdr3_aa: CAWSVSGIQPQHF
d_call: NA
clone_size: NA
v_call: TRBV30
j_call: TRBJ1-5
cdr3_length: 13

cdr3_nt: TGTGCCAGCCAGGATTACTTCACCCAGTACTTC
cdr3_aa: CASQDYFTQYF
d_call: NA
clone_size: few
v_call: TRBV6-2/TRBV6-3
j_call: TRBJ2-7
cdr3_length: 11

cdr3_nt: TGTGCCAGCACGGAAGGCTATGGCTACACCTTC
cdr3_aa: CASTEGYGYTF
d_call: NA
clone_size: NA
v_call: TRBV6-6
j_call: TRBJ1-2
cdr3_length: 11

cdr3_nt: TGTGCCAGCAGTTACTGGACAGGGGCAGAGGGCTACACCTTC
cdr3_aa: CASSYWTGAEGYTF
d_call: TRBD1
clone_size: NA
v_call: TRBV6-5
j_call: TRBJ1-2
cdr3_length: 14

cdr3_nt: TGTGCCAGCAGCGTTTCTCAAGAGACCCAGTACTTC
cdr3_aa: CASSVSQETQYF
d_call: NA
clone_size: NA
v_call: TRBV9
j_call: TRBJ2-5
cdr3_length: 12

cdr3_nt: TGTGCCAGCAGCTGGGAGGACGGACGCAATCAGCCCCAGCATTTT
cdr3_aa: CASSWEDGRNQPQHF
d_call: NA
clone_size: NA
v_call: TRBV7-2
j_call: TRBJ1-5
cdr3_length: 15

cdr3_nt: TGCAGTGCTACAAACGACTACGAGCAGTACTTC
cdr3_aa: CSATNDYEQYF
d_call: NA
clone_size: few
v_call: TRBV20-1
j_call: TRBJ2-7
cdr3_length: 11

cdr3_nt: TGTGCCAGCAGCCGAAACGCCAACCAAGAGACCCAGTACTTC
cdr3_aa: CASSRNANQETQYF
d_call: NA
clone_size: NA
v_call: TRBV7-2
j_call: TRBJ2-5
cdr3_length: 14

cdr3_nt: TGTGCCAGCAGACACTCCTTTCCGGATCAGCCCCAGCATTTT
cdr3_aa: CASRHSFPDQPQHF
d_call: NA
clone_size: NA
v_call: TRBV6-6
j_call: TRBJ1-5
cdr3_length: 14

cdr3_nt: TGCGCCAGCAGCCAAGATATTGCGTCCTATGGGCGCTACACCTTC
cdr3_aa: CASSQDIASYGRYTF
d_call: NA
clone_size: NA
v_call: TRBV4-3
j_call: TRBJ1-2
cdr3_length: 15

cdr3_nt: TGTGCCAGCAGGGGAATGGGACAGTCAAGAGACTATGGCTACATCTTC
cdr3_aa: CASRGMGQSRDYGYIF
d_call: TRBD1
clone_size: NA
v_call: TRBV2
j_call: TRBJ1-2
cdr3_length: 16

cdr3_nt: TGTGCCAGCAGTGGGAAGAGAGATGGGCCCTACAATGAGCAGTTCTTC
cdr3_aa: CASSGKRDGPYNEQFF
d_call: NA
clone_size: once
v_call: TRBV6-1
j_call: TRBJ2-1
cdr3_length: 16

cdr3_nt: TGCAGCGTTGGCACATCAGGCACACAAGAGACCCAGTACTTC
cdr3_aa: CSVGTSGTQETQYF
d_call: NA
clone_size: NA
v_call: TRBV29-1
j_call: TRBJ2-5
cdr3_length: 14

cdr3_nt: TGTGCCTGTTCGCCAATCACAGGGGCGGGGGAGACCCAGTACTTC
cdr3_aa: CACSPITGAGETQYF
d_call: NA
clone_size: NA
v_call: TRBV30
j_call: TRBJ2-5
cdr3_length: 15

cdr3_nt: TGTGCCTGGGATGCAGGGTACGGACAGCCCCAGCATTTT
cdr3_aa: CAWDAGYGQPQHF
d_call: NA
clone_size: few
v_call: TRBV30
j_call: TRBJ1-5
cdr3_length: 13

cdr3_nt: TGTGCCAGCAGTACATTGGACAGGGGATCTTCCTACGAGCAGTACTTC
cdr3_aa: CASSTLDRGSSYEQYF
d_call: TRBD1
clone_size: NA
v_call: TRBV6-2/TRBV6-3
j_call: TRBJ2-7
cdr3_length: 16

cdr3_nt: TGCAGCGTTGCCCGGGGGGGGCGAACTGAAGCTTTCTTT
cdr3_aa: CSVARGGRTEAFF
d_call: NA
clone_size: NA
v_call: TRBV29-1
j_call: TRBJ1-1
cdr3_length: 13

cdr3_nt: TGCAGTACCATGCCGGCCCGCGATGTGATGCAGTTCTTC
cdr3_aa: CSTMPARDVMQFF
d_call: NA
clone_size: NA
v_call: TRBV20-1
j_call: TRBJ2-1
cdr3_length: 13

cdr3_nt: TGTGCCACCTCCCAACGAGGCCCTCCAGATACGCAGTATTTT
cdr3_aa: CATSQRGPPDTQYF
d_call: NA
clone_size: NA
v_call: TRBV24-1
j_call: TRBJ2-3
cdr3_length: 14

cdr3_nt: TGTGCCAGCAGAGTACAGGGGTATATCTACAATGAGCAGTTCTTC
cdr3_aa: CASRVQGYIYNEQFF
d_call: TRBD1
clone_size: NA
v_call: TRBV12-3/TRBV12-4
j_call: TRBJ2-1
cdr3_length: 15

cdr3_nt: TGCAGTGCTAGAGGTGTACCGGGGCACACAGATACGCAGTATTTT
cdr3_aa: CSARGVPGHTDTQYF
d_call: NA
clone_size: NA
v_call: TRBV20-1
j_call: TRBJ2-3
cdr3_length: 15

cdr3_nt: TGTGCCAGCAGCCAAAGTGGACAGAAAAACATTCAGTACTTC
cdr3_aa: CASSQSGQKNIQYF
d_call: NA
clone_size: many
v_call: TRBV3-1
j_call: TRBJ2-4
cdr3_length: 14

cdr3_nt: TGTGCCAGCAGCTTGGATGCTGGGGGGGCCATCTACAATGAGCAGTTCTTC
cdr3_aa: CASSLDAGGAIYNEQFF
d_call: NA
clone_size: many
v_call: TRBV5-5
j_call: TRBJ2-1
cdr3_length: 17

cdr3_nt: TGCGCCAGCAGCTTACAGGGGGCTAGGTACAATGAGCAGTACTTC
cdr3_aa: CASSLQGARYNEQYF
d_call: TRBD1
clone_size: NA
v_call: TRBV5-1
j_call: TRBJ2-5
cdr3_length: 15

cdr3_nt: TGTGCCAGCAGCTTAGAAAGTATCCGAGAGACCCAGTACTTC
cdr3_aa: CASSLESIRETQYF
d_call: NA
clone_size: NA
v_call: TRBV11-1
j_call: TRBJ2-5
cdr3_length: 14

cdr3_nt: TGTGCCAGCAGCTTCGGACAGGACGGGGAGACCCAGTACTTC
cdr3_aa: CASSFGQDGETQYF
d_call: TRBD1
clone_size: NA
v_call: TRBV7-9
j_call: TRBJ2-5
cdr3_length: 14

cdr3_nt: TGTGCCAGCAGCCGTCCCGGGACAGGGAACTATGGCTACACCTTC
cdr3_aa: CASSRPGTGNYGYTF
d_call: TRBD1
clone_size: NA
v_call: TRBV6-2/TRBV6-3
j_call: TRBJ1-2
cdr3_length: 15

cdr3_nt: TGTGTCAGCAGCTTAGGGTCCCAGTTCGAGCAGTACTTC
cdr3_aa: CVSSLGSQFEQYF
d_call: NA
clone_size: NA
v_call: TRBV11-2
j_call: TRBJ2-7
cdr3_length: 13

cdr3_nt: TGTGCCAGCAGAGTACCGGGACACCCATACAATGAGCAGTTCTTC
cdr3_aa: CASRVPGHPYNEQFF
d_call: NA
clone_size: NA
v_call: TRBV27
j_call: TRBJ2-1
cdr3_length: 15

cdr3_nt: TGTGCCAGCAGTTACCTACGGGAGGCCCAGTACTTC
cdr3_aa: CASSYLREAQYF
d_call: TRBD2
clone_size: NA
v_call: TRBV6-2/TRBV6-3
j_call: TRBJ2-5
cdr3_length: 12

cdr3_nt: TGTGCCATAGGGACCTACGAGCAGTACTTC
cdr3_aa: CAIGTYEQYF
d_call: NA
clone_size: few
v_call: TRBV6-2/TRBV6-3
j_call: TRBJ2-7
cdr3_length: 10

cdr3_nt: TGTGCCAGCAGTCCCCTCAAGATCGGCTACACCTTC
cdr3_aa: CASSPLKIGYTF
d_call: NA
clone_size: NA
v_call: TRBV28
j_call: TRBJ1-2
cdr3_length: 12

cdr3_nt: TGCAGTGCTAGACCTTGGGGGGGGGGCATATCAGATACGCAGTATTTT
cdr3_aa: CSARPWGGGISDTQYF
d_call: NA
clone_size: NA
v_call: TRBV20-1
j_call: TRBJ2-3
cdr3_length: 16

cdr3_nt: TGTGCCAGCAGTTCCCCCAAAGGGCCTCGGGAGCAGTACTTC
cdr3_aa: CASSSPKGPREQYF
d_call: NA
clone_size: few
v_call: TRBV12-3/TRBV12-4
j_call: TRBJ2-4
cdr3_length: 14

cdr3_nt: TGTGCCAGCAGCACCGGGTGGCAGCCCCAGCATTTT
cdr3_aa: CASSTGWQPQHF
d_call: NA
clone_size: NA
v_call: TRBV7-2
j_call: TRBJ1-5
cdr3_length: 12

cdr3_nt: TGTGCCAGCTCACCATCAGGGTCGACTAATGAAAAACTGTTTTTT
cdr3_aa: CASSPSGSTNEKLFF
d_call: NA
clone_size: few
v_call: TRBV18
j_call: TRBJ1-4
cdr3_length: 15

cdr3_nt: TGTGCCAGCACCTCTGCCGGTGTCAACTATGGCTACACCTTC
cdr3_aa: CASTSAGVNYGYTF
d_call: NA
clone_size: NA
v_call: TRBV5-5
j_call: TRBJ1-2
cdr3_length: 14

cdr3_nt: TGTGCCAGCAGTGTTCCGGGACGGTATAATTCACCCCTCCACTTT
cdr3_aa: CASSVPGRYNSPLHF
d_call: NA
clone_size: NA
v_call: TRBV2
j_call: TRBJ1-6
cdr3_length: 15

cdr3_nt: TGCAGTGCCCTCGGCGACTCCTACGAGCAGTACTTC
cdr3_aa: CSALGDSYEQYF
d_call: NA
clone_size: NA
v_call: TRBV20-1
j_call: TRBJ2-7
cdr3_length: 12

cdr3_nt: TGTGTCAGTAGGGGCGCCGGAGGCAATGAGCAGTTCTTC
cdr3_aa: CVSRGAGGNEQFF
d_call: NA
clone_size: few
v_call: TRBV7-2
j_call: TRBJ2-1
cdr3_length: 13

cdr3_nt: TGTGCCAGCAGCCCGGGGGACGGGACTATACAAGAGACCCAGTACTTC
cdr3_aa: CASSPGDGTIQETQYF
d_call: TRBD2
clone_size: NA
v_call: TRBV7-2
j_call: TRBJ2-5
cdr3_length: 16

cdr3_nt: TGCGCCAGCAGCCCGGGACTAGCGGTTACCTACGAGCAGTACTTC
cdr3_aa: CASSPGLAVTYEQYF
d_call: TRBD2
clone_size: NA
v_call: TRBV4-1
j_call: TRBJ2-7
cdr3_length: 15

cdr3_nt: TGTGCCAGCAGCGTGTCGGGCGGGAGGGCTCTAGAGACCCAGTACTTC
cdr3_aa: CASSVSGGRALETQYF
d_call: TRBD2
clone_size: NA
v_call: TRBV9
j_call: TRBJ2-5
cdr3_length: 16

cdr3_nt: TGTGCCAGCAGCAGGCATCCGGGACAGGGGATTGGCGAGCAGTACTTC
cdr3_aa: CASSRHPGQGIGEQYF
d_call: NA
clone_size: few
v_call: TRBV21-1
j_call: TRBJ2-7
cdr3_length: 16

cdr3_nt: TGCAGTGCTAGTGATAGTTCTAGCACAGATACGCAGTATTTT
cdr3_aa: CSASDSSSTDTQYF
d_call: NA
clone_size: NA
v_call: TRBV20-1
j_call: TRBJ2-3
cdr3_length: 14

cdr3_nt: TGCAGTGCCCGAACGGACACCCATGGCCGTGTGCAGTACTTC
cdr3_aa: CSARTDTHGRVQYF
d_call: NA
clone_size: NA
v_call: TRBV20-1
j_call: TRBJ2-7
cdr3_length: 14